This T cell receptor beta chain was identified in a study of PD-L1 blockade in urothelial cancer. The wider study: Intravenous atezolizumab, 1,200 mg every 3 weeks, was begun by patients at some point between 2012 and 2014.

There are 14 residues in the CDR3. The trim removed 6 bases at V and 5 bases at J, leaving 6 bases unmatched. Germline V CDR1 and CDR2: MNHEY, SMNVEV (reference sequence). Produced via immunoSEQ multiplex PCR; TCRdb's table is partial and in-frame only. The sample has tens of thousands of clones, about 83% seen once; the top ten hold roughly 15%. Time point denoted: pretreatment peripheral blood. Patient disease was locally advanced or metastatic urothelial carcinoma. This chain connects TRBV27 to TRBJ2-5; 10 nucleotides match TRBD2. The sequences come from PBMCs, collected around atezolizumab (anti-PD-L1) treatment. The origin of this receptor is a woman between 55 and 75 years old with urothelial cancer. The CDR3: CASRSAGGLETQYF. As DNA, the CDR3 is TGTGCCAGCAGATCAGCGGGGGGGCTGGAGACCCAGTACTTC.